This TCR beta chain was recorded in a study of tumor-infiltrating lymphocytes in primary liver carcinoma. Study-level information: Patients underwent resection of primary liver carcinoma. Staged T1-T3 N0M0, the tumors had sizes that ranged from roughly 4 to 10 cm across. Roughly 3.5 to 7.13 million productive TCRbeta reads were obtained per sample, with similar numbers across tissue types. Study observations and caveats: Overlap in tumor-adjacent and tumor-blood pairs fell below that of tumor region pairs.

This clonotype was observed a few times. Its antigen is as yet unknown. Unsorted whole blood yielded blood RNA, and germline DNA was extracted as well. The CDR3 has 13 amino acids. Trimming took off 1 base at V and 8 bases at J, with 12 bases between the two ends. Germline V gene data show CDR1 as SGHKS and CDR2 as YYEKEE (reference sequence). From 400 to 550 ng total RNA, TCR beta cDNA was generated with a primer in the constant region. Libraries for TCR beta were built through three nested multiplex PCR rounds, which together made up a slightly modified ARM-PCR procedure. Rounds one and two of PCR, each of 10 cycles, were primed with TRBV1-TRBV30 forward primers and a C-beta reverse primer. TCRdb called the multiplex PCR reads again in MiXCR, with one record for every CDR3 protein. This table holds 300,000 to 400,000 distinct CDR3 sequences, 65% found once.

This chain uses TRBV5-5 with TRBJ1-1; maybe TRBD1 (5 bases). Material: peripheral blood. The receptor comes from a man aged 35 to 55 with primary liver carcinoma and hepatitis B virus infection. CDR3 sequence reads: CASSLTDWGEAFF. In nucleotides, the CDR3 is TGTGCCAGCAGCTTGACGGACTGGGGGGAAGCTTTCTTT.